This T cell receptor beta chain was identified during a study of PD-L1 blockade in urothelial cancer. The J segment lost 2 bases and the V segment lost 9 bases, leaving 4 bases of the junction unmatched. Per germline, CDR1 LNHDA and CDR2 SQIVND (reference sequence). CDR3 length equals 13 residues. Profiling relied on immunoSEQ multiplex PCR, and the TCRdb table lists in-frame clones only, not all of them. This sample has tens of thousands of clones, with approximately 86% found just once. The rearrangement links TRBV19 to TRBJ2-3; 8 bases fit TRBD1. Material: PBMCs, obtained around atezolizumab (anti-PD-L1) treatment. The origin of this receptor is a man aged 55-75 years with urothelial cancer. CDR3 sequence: CASGQGDTDTQYF. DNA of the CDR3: TGTGCCAGCGGACAGGGCGACACAGATACGCAGTATTTT.